A single T cell receptor (beta chain) is shown here with its context. Its matching antigen is unknown. V shed 1 base and J shed 4 bases, with 16 bases lying between them. Germline values: CDR1 MNHNS, CDR2 SASEGT. The CDR3 is 17 residues long. Data came from immunoSEQ multiplex PCR; TCRdb stores just in-frame clones and leaves some out. The data hold over 850,000 clones, with approximately 80% observed a single time. The sample belongs to a study of shared clonotypes between healthy human individuals. Study-level background: Used for every donor were three CD4 naive, three CD4 memory, two CD8 naive and one CD8 memory plate.

Study-level findings and limits: A handful of donors had roughly 5.2% of their naive CD4 clonotypes in common.

Material for sequencing was memory CD4+ T cells from PBMCs. The subset: CD45RA-negative fraction. The rearrangement uses TRBV6-1 and TRBJ1-4, with a tentative D call TRBD1 (5 bases). The sequence derives from a man aged 18 to 29 in good health. Some clones in this sample may be carry-over from other donors' samples. The CDR3 DNA reads TGTGCCAGCAGTGAAGGGATGACAGCCAACCTTAATGAAAAACTGTTTTTT. This gives the protein CASSEGMTANLNEKLFF.